This TCR beta chain was captured by sequencing in a study of early T cells in non-severe SARS-CoV-2 infection. Whole-study context: Chains from this unsorted whole-blood bulk RNA could not be paired.

The study, taken as a whole, reports: Private and CD4 specificities were missed by VDJdb matching, which favored anti-spike CD8 responses.

This clonotype was seen repeatedly, ten times or more. Its antigen is not known. The CDR3 covers 12 residues. Germline V lookup: CDR1 SEHNR, CDR2 FQNEAQ (reference sequence). Trimming pared 5 bases from V and 4 bases from J, leaving 7 bases between. Individual cDNA molecules were tagged with unique molecular identifiers, the study reported. A single record per CDR3 protein comes from TCRdb applying MiXCR to the 5' RACE reads. The sample lists tens of thousands of distinct CDR3 sequences, around 6.5% seen once, with around 2.8% in the top ten. The sequences come from whole blood, collected at baseline. This receptor was identified in an adult who was a healthcare worker with PCR-confirmed SARS-CoV-2 infection or an uninfected control (not recorded which). The chain is built from TRBV7-9 and TRBJ2-3; the D is unclear. Written as DNA, the CDR3 is TGTGCCAGCAGCCGAATCCCAGATACGCAGTATTTT. It specifies CASSRIPDTQYF.